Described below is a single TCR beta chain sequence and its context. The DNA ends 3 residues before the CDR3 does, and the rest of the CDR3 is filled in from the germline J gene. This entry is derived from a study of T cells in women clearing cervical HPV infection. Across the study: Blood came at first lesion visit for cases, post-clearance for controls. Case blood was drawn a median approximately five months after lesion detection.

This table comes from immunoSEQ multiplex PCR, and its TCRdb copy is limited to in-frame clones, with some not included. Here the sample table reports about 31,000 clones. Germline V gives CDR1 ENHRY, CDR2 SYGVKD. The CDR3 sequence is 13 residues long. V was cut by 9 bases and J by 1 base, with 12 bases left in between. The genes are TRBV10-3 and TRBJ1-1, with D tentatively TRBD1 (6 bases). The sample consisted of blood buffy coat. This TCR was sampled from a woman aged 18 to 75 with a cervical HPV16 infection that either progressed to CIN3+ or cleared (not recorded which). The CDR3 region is CAMNRDQNTEAFF. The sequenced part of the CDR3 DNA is TGTGCCATGAACAGGGACCAGAACACTGAA.